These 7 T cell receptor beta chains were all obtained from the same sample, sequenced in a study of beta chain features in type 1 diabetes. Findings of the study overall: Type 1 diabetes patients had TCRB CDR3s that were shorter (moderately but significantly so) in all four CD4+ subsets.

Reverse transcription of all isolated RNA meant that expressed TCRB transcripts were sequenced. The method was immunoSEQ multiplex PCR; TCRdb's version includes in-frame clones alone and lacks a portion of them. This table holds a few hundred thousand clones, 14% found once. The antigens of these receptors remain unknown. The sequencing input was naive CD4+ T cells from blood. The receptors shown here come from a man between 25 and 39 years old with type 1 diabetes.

DNA for the CDR3: TGTGCCAGCAGTTTCACAGGACAGGTCCACGAGCAGTACTTC. The encoded protein is CASSFTGQVHEQYF. The chain carries TRBV6-5 and TRBJ2-7; 7 bases match TRBD1. The germline CDR1 and CDR2 sequences are MNHEY and SVGAGI. There are 14 residues in the CDR3. Losses at the gene ends were 4 bases for V and 5 bases for J; bases not matched to a gene: 8.

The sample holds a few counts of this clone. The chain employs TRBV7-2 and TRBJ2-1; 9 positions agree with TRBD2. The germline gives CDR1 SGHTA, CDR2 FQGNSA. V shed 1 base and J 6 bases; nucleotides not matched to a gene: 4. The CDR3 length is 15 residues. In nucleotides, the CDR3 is TGTGCCAGCAGCTTAGGCGGGAGGGCCTTCAATGAGCAGTTCTTC. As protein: CASSLGGRAFNEQFF. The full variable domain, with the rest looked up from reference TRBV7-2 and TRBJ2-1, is GAGVSQSPSNKVTEKGKDVELRCDPISGHTALYWYRQSLGQGLEFLIYFQGNSAPDKSGLPSDRFSAERTGGSVSTLTIQRTQQEDSAVYLCASSLGGRAFNEQFFGPGTRLTVL.

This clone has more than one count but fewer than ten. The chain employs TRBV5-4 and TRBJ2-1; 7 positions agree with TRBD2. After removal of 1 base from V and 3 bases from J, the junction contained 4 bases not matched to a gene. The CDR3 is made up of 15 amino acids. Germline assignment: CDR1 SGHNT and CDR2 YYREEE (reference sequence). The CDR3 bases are TGTGCCAGCAGCTTGACGGCGGGAGTCTACAATGAGCAGTTCTTC. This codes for CASSLTAGVYNEQFF.

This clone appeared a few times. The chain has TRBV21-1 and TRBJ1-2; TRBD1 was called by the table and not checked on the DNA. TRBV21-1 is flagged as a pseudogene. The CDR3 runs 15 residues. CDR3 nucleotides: TGTGCCAGCAGCAAAGACGGCAGGGGGCCCTATGGCTACACCTTC. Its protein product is CASSKDGRGPYGYTF.

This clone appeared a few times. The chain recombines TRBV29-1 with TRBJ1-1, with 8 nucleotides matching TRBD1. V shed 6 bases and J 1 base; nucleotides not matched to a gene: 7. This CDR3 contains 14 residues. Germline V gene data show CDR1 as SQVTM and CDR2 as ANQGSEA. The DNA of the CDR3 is TGCAGCGTAGCAGGGGGCGCAGCGAACACTGAAGCTTTCTTT. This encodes CSVAGGAANTEAFF. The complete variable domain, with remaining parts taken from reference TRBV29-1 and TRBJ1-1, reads SAVISQKPSRDICQRGTSLTIQCQVDSQVTMMFWYRQQPGQSLTLIATANQGSEATYESGFVIDKFPISRPNLTFSTLTVSNMSPEDSSIYLCSVAGGAANTEAFFGQGTRLTVV.

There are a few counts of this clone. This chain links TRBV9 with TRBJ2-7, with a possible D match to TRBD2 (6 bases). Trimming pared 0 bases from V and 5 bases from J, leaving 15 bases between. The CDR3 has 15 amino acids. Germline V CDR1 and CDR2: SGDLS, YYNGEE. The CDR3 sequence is CASSVDPLAGNEQYF. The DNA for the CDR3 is TGTGCCAGCAGCGTAGATCCTTTGGCGGGAAACGAGCAGTACTTC.

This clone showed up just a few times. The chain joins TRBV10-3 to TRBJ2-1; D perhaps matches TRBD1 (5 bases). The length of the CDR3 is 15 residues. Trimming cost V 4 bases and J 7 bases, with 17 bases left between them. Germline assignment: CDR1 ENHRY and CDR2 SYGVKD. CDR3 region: CAISGLQARKNEQFF. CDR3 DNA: TGTGCCATCAGTGGTCTACAGGCCCGTAAGAATGAGCAGTTCTTC.